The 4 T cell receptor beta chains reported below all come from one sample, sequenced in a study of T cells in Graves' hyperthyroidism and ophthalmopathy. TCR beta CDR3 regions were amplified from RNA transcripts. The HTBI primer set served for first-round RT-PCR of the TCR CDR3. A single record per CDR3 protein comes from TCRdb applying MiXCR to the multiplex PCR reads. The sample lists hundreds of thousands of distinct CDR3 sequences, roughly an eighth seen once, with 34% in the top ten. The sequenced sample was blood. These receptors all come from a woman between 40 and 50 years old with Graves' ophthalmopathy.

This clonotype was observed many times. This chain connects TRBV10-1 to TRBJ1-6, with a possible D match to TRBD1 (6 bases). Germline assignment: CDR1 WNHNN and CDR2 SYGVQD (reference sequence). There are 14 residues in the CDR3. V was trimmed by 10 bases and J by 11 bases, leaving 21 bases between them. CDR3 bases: TGCGCCACGCTATTGGACAGTCCCAGGACACCCCTCCACTTT. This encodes CATLLDSPRTPLHF.

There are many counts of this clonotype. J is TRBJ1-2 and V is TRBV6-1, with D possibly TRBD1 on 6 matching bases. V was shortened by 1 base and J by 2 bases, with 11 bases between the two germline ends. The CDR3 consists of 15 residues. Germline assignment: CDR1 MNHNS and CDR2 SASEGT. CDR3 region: CASSEDREWNYGYTF. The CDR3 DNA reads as TGTGCCAGCAGTGAAGACAGGGAATGGAACTATGGCTACACCTTC.

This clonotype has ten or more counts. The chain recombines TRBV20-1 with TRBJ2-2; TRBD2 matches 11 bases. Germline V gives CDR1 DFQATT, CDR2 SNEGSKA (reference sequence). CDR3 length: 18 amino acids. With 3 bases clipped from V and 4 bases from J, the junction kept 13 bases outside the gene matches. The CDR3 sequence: CSARIILSGRETTGELFF. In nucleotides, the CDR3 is TGCAGTGCTAGGATAATCCTTAGCGGGAGGGAGACCACCGGGGAGCTGTTTTTT.

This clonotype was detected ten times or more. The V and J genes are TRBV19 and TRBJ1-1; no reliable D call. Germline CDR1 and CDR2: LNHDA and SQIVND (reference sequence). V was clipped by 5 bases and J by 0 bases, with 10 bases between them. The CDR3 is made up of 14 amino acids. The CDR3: CASSVSGLNTEAFF. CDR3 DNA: TGTGCCAGTAGTGTCAGTGGGTTGAACACTGAAGCTTTCTTT. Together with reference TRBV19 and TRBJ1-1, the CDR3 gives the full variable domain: DGGITQSPKYLFRKEGQNVTLSCEQNLNHDAMYWYRQDPGQGLRLIYYSQIVNDFQKGDIAEGYSVSREKKESFPLTVTSAQKNPTAFYLCASSVSGLNTEAFFGQGTRLTVV.